This TCR beta chain was captured by sequencing in a study of early T cells in non-severe SARS-CoV-2 infection. About the research overall: Whole-blood bulk RNA, unsorted, was sequenced, and chains were unpaired.

Using its own MiXCR run on the 5' RACE reads, TCRdb lists one record per CDR3 protein. The sample has around 63,000 distinct CDR3 sequences, approximately 9.1% seen once. This receptor was taken from an adult who was a healthcare worker with PCR-confirmed SARS-CoV-2 infection or an uninfected control (not recorded which). The sequencing used whole blood, collected at baseline.

Here the CDR3 reads CASSLAGVQVNTEAFF. CDR3 DNA: TGTGCCAGCAGCTTGGCAGGGGTTCAGGTGAACACTGAAGCTTTCTTT. The V gene is TRBV5-4, the J gene TRBJ1-1, with a possible D match to TRBD1 (6 bases). The V gene's germline CDR1 is SGHNT and CDR2 YYREEE (reference sequence). CDR3 length equals 16 residues. Trimming cost V 0 bases and J 0 bases, with 12 bases left between them.